The rows below give T cell receptor beta chains drawn from one sample of a study of identical twins. TCRdb itself ran the 5' RACE reads through MiXCR, one entry per CDR3 protein. Counted here are 450,000 or so distinct CDR3 sequences, more than 13% occurring once; the ten biggest clones make up 0.52%. These data were likewise used in another study, on yellow fever vaccine responses in identical twins.

Sequencing was done on a sample of CD4+ T cells sorted from blood. These receptors all stem from a woman between 18 and 30 years old in good health. Each CDR3 is given with its conserved first and last residue. Each record gives: clone size, D gene, V gene, J gene, CDR3 protein, CDR3 DNA. D genes are given only for firm matches. Size tells how often a clone was seen (once, few, many) or the class of an expanded clone, and some rows leave it out.

clone_size: NA
d_call: TRBD2
v_call: TRBV15
j_call: TRBJ2-5
cdr3_aa: CATSRVGGLAGKNQETQYF
cdr3_nt: TGTGCCACCAGCAGAGTAGGTGGGCTAGCGGGAAAAAACCAAGAGACCCAGTACTTC

clone_size: many
d_call: NA
v_call: TRBV7-9
j_call: TRBJ2-7
cdr3_aa: CASSLGGPPYEQYF
cdr3_nt: TGTGCCAGCAGCTTAGGGGGGCCCCCCTACGAGCAGTACTTC

clone_size: many
d_call: TRBD1
v_call: TRBV29-1
j_call: TRBJ2-4
cdr3_aa: CSTTGPKNIQYF
cdr3_nt: TGCAGCACGACAGGGCCCAAAAACATTCAGTACTTC

clone_size: few
d_call: TRBD2
v_call: TRBV13
j_call: TRBJ2-5
cdr3_aa: CASSFPGLAVQETQYF
cdr3_nt: TGTGCCAGCAGTTTTCCGGGACTAGCGGTTCAAGAGACCCAGTACTTC

clone_size: NA
d_call: TRBD1
v_call: TRBV7-8
j_call: TRBJ2-1
cdr3_aa: CASSWRTGGGVYEQFF
cdr3_nt: TGTGCCAGCAGCTGGAGGACAGGGGGCGGTGTCTATGAGCAGTTCTTC

clone_size: few
d_call: NA
v_call: TRBV18
j_call: TRBJ2-3
cdr3_aa: CASSRDERTTDTQYF
cdr3_nt: TGTGCCAGCTCGCGCGACGAGCGGACCACAGATACGCAGTATTTT

clone_size: NA
d_call: NA
v_call: TRBV5-6
j_call: TRBJ2-1
cdr3_aa: CASSMGQRLYNNEQFF
cdr3_nt: TGTGCCAGCAGCATGGGACAAAGACTATATAACAATGAGCAGTTCTTC

clone_size: NA
d_call: TRBD1
v_call: TRBV7-3
j_call: TRBJ2-2
cdr3_aa: CASSLTGTGGAGELFF
cdr3_nt: TGTGCCAGCAGCCTGACCGGGACAGGGGGTGCCGGGGAGCTGTTTTTT

clone_size: medium-sized
d_call: NA
v_call: TRBV29-1
j_call: TRBJ2-7
cdr3_aa: CSVARTVNFPEQYF
cdr3_nt: TGCAGCGTTGCGAGGACAGTTAATTTCCCCGAGCAGTACTTC

clone_size: NA
d_call: TRBD2
v_call: TRBV4-3
j_call: TRBJ2-7
cdr3_aa: CASSQSAGDWYEQYF
cdr3_nt: TGCGCCAGCAGCCAATCGGCGGGAGATTGGTACGAGCAGTACTTC

clone_size: NA
d_call: NA
v_call: TRBV7-9
j_call: TRBJ2-1
cdr3_aa: CASSLVRGGTQNNEQFF
cdr3_nt: TGTGCCAGCAGCTTAGTCCGAGGAGGGACGCAGAACAATGAGCAGTTCTTC

clone_size: NA
d_call: TRBD2
v_call: TRBV15
j_call: TRBJ2-2
cdr3_aa: CATSRGEVAGGPGELFF
cdr3_nt: TGTGCCACCAGCAGAGGAGAGGTGGCGGGAGGGCCCGGGGAGCTGTTTTTT

clone_size: many
d_call: NA
v_call: TRBV10-3
j_call: TRBJ2-7
cdr3_aa: CAISETSPYEQYF
cdr3_nt: TGTGCCATCAGTGAGACTAGCCCGTACGAGCAGTACTTC

clone_size: few
d_call: TRBD1
v_call: TRBV6-5
j_call: TRBJ2-3
cdr3_aa: CASSFGDRNTDTQYF
cdr3_nt: TGTGCCAGCAGTTTCGGGGACAGGAACACAGATACGCAGTATTTT